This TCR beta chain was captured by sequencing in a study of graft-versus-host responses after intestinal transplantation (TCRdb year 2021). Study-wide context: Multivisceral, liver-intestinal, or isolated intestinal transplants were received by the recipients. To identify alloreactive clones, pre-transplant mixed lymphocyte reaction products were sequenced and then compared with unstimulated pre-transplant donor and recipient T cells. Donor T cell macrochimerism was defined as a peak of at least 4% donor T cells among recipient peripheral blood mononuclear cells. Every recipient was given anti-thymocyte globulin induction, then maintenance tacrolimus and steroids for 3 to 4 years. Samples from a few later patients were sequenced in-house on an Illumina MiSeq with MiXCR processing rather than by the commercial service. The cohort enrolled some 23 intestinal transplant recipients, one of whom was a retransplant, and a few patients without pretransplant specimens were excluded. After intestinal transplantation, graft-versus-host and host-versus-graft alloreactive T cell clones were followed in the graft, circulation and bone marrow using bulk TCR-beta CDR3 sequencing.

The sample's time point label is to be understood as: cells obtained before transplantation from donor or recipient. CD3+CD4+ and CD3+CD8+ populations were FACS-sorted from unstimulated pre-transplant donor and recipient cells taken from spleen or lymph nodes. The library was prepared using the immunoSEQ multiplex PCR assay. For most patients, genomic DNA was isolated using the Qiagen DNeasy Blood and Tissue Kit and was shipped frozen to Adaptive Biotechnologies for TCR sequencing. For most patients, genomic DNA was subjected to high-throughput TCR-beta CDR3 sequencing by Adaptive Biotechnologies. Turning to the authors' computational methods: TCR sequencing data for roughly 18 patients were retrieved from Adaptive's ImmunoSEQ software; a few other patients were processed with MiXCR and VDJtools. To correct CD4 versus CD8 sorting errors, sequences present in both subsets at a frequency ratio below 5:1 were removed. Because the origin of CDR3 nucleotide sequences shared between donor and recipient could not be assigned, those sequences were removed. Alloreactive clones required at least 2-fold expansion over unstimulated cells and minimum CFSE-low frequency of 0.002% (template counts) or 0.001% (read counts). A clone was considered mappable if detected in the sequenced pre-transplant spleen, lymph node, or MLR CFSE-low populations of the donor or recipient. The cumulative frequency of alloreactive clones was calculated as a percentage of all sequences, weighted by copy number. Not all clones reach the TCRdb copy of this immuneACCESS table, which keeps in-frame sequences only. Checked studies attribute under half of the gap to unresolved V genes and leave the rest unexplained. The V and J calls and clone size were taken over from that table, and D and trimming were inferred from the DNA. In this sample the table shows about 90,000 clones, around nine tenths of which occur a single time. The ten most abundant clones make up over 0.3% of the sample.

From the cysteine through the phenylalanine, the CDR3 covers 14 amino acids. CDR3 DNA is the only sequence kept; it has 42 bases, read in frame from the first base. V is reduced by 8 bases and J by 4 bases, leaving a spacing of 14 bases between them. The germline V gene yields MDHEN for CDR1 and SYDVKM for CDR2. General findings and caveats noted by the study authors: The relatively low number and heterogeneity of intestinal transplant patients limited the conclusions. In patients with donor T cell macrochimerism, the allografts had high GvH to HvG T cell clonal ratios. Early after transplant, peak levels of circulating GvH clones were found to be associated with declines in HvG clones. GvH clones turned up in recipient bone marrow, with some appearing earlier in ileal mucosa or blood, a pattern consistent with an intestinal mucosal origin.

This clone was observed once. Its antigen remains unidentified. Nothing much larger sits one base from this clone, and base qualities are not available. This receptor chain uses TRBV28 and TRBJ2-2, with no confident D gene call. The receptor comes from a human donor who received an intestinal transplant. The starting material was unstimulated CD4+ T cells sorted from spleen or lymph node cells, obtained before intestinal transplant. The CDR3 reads CASLLDFPTGELFF. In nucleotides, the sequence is TGTGCCAGCCTACTTGACTTCCCCACCGGGGAGCTGTTTTTT.